This T cell receptor (beta chain) derives from a study of immune evolution from preneoplasia to lung adenocarcinoma. Points from the study as a whole: From normal lung to invasive adenocarcinoma, top clone frequencies appeared to decrease. Later-stage lesions appeared to have more T cells, more diversity, less clonality.

Comment on this clone: The antigen is not known. This sample includes further DNA sequences coding for the same CDR3.

The germline gives CDR1 SGHTA, CDR2 FQGNSA. CDR3 size: 17 residues. The V gene lost 2 bases and the J gene lost 5 bases, with 21 bases spanning the gap. Patient tissue came from resections in Japan or China, 2014–2017. The assay was immunoSEQ multiplex PCR, and TCRdb's table has in-frame clones only and misses some. The repertoire consists of 25,000 or so clones, with just under 75% occurring once and the leading ten covering approximately 5%. The sequenced material came from FFPE invasive lung adenocarcinoma tissue. This TCR came from a person in their sixties or seventies with invasive lung adenocarcinoma. Some clones in this sample may be carry-over from other donors' samples. The chain joins TRBV7-2 to TRBJ2-5; possible D gene TRBD2, 6 bases. CDR3 loop: CASSLRGGPERLETQYF. The CDR3 nucleotides are TGTGCCAGCAGCTTAAGGGGAGGACCAGAAAGGTTGGAGACCCAGTACTTC.